Listed here are 18 T cell receptor beta chains from one sample, sequenced in a study of blood T cell repertoires in COVID-19. The method was immunoSEQ multiplex PCR; TCRdb's version includes in-frame clones alone and lacks a portion of them. The data contain approximately 400,000 clones, around 92% of them singletons. Sequencing input: peripheral blood. These receptors originate from a man in his forties with acute or convalescent COVID-19.

The chain uses TRBV5-5 and TRBJ2-1; TRBD2 matches 8 bases. The CDR3 runs 14 residues. V lost 3 bases, J lost 9 bases, and 8 bases stayed unmatched. Germline assignment: CDR1 SGHKS and CDR2 YYEKEE (reference sequence). Here the CDR3 DNA reads TGTGCCAGCAGCTACGGACTAGCATTGGTTGAGCAGTTCTTC. It encodes CASSYGLALVEQFF.

The chain uses TRBV5-1 and TRBJ2-2, with 11 bases lining up with TRBD2. The CDR3 runs to 17 residues. Germline-derived CDR1 and CDR2 are SGHRS and YFSETQ. The trim removed 3 bases at V and 3 bases at J, leaving 7 bases unmatched. The CDR3 loop reads CASSYILAGGDTGELFF. The CDR3 coding sequence is TGCGCCAGCAGCTATATCCTAGCGGGGGGAGACACCGGGGAGCTGTTTTTT.

The V and J genes are TRBV4-1 and TRBJ2-5, with 10 bases fitting TRBD2. Germline-derived CDR1 and CDR2 are MGHRA and YSYEKL. CDR3 length: 18 amino acids. V shed 4 bases, J shed 0 bases, and the junction held 11 bases outside the gene matches. The CDR3 sequence: CASSLRAPAGGYQETQYF. The CDR3 DNA follows: TGCGCCAGCAGCCTCCGAGCCCCAGCGGGAGGGTACCAAGAGACCCAGTACTTC.

V usage is TRBV10-3 and J usage is TRBJ2-2, with 8 bases identical to TRBD1. V was pared by 1 base and J by 2 bases, with 3 bases of the junction left unmatched. CDR1 ENHRY and CDR2 SYGVKD come from the germline V gene. The length of the CDR3 is 16 residues. The CDR3 region has the DNA TGTGCCATCAGTGAGTTGGGGACAGGCAACACCGGGGAGCTGTTTTTT. Translating it yields CAISELGTGNTGELFF.

This chain connects TRBV7-2 to TRBJ2-7; 11 bases match TRBD1. Unmatched junction bases numbered 6, after V lost 3 bases and J lost 5 bases. CDR1 and CDR2 (germline): SGHTA, FQGNSA. The CDR3 totals 15 residues. The CDR3 sequence is CASSFAGQGADEQYF. The CDR3 DNA sequence: TGTGCCAGCAGCTTCGCTGGACAGGGGGCCGACGAGCAGTACTTC.

The chain is built from TRBV30 and TRBJ2-7; the match to TRBD1 covers 9 bases. This CDR3 contains 14 residues. Trimming took 4 bases from V and 3 from J; bases not matched to a gene: 7. The germline V gene has CDR1 GTSNPN and CDR2 SVGIG (reference sequence). The CDR3 coding sequence is TGTGCCTGGACGCTGAACAGGGGGCTCTACGAGCAGTACTTC. Amino acids: CAWTLNRGLYEQYF.

This chain joins TRBV5-4 and TRBJ2-1, with TRBD1 matching 8 bases. Germline CDR1 SGHNT, CDR2 YYREEE (reference sequence). The ends lost 3 bases at V and 8 bases at J; junction bases unmatched: 13. CDR3 length: 16 residues. This CDR3 reads CASSWADRVVWDEQFF. In DNA, the CDR3 is TGTGCCAGCAGCTGGGCGGACAGGGTTGTTTGGGATGAGCAGTTCTTC.

The V and J genes are TRBV30 and TRBJ1-1; possible D gene TRBD1, 5 bases. The CDR3 has 15 residues. Between the trimmed V and J ends, which lost 1 base and 0 bases, there was a span of 12 bases. Germline assignment: CDR1 GTSNPN and CDR2 SVGIG (reference sequence). The CDR3 reads CAWSARRGLNTEAFF. DNA for the CDR3: TGTGCCTGGAGTGCCCGTCGGGGGTTGAACACTGAAGCTTTCTTT.

This clone was seen a few times. The rearrangement uses TRBV3-1 (or the pseudogene TRBV3-2) and TRBJ1-2; 8 positions match TRBD1. CDR1 is LGHDT and CDR2 is YNNKEL in the germline V gene (reference sequence). The CDR3 runs to 14 residues. V lost 5 bases to trimming and J lost 3 bases; unmatched junction nucleotides: 5. In nucleotides, the CDR3 is TGTGCCAGCAGCTCGACGGGACAGGACTATGGCTACACCTTC. Translation: CASSSTGQDYGYTF.

The V call is TRBV19, the J call TRBJ1-4, with 8 bases fitting TRBD1. The CDR3 extends over 16 amino acids. The trim removed 6 bases at V and 3 bases at J, leaving 9 bases unmatched. From germline, CDR1 is LNHDA and CDR2 SQIVND (reference sequence). The CDR3 here is CASRGTGGRANEKLFF. Here the CDR3 DNA reads TGTGCCAGTAGGGGCACAGGGGGGAGGGCTAATGAAAAACTGTTTTTT. Full variable domain (rest looked up from reference TRBV19 and TRBJ1-4): DGGITQSPKYLFRKEGQNVTLSCEQNLNHDAMYWYRQDPGQGLRLIYYSQIVNDFQKGDIAEGYSVSREKKESFPLTVTSAQKNPTAFYLCASRGTGGRANEKLFFGSGTQLSVL.

The chain links TRBV18 to TRBJ2-7; D is possibly TRBD1 (6 bases). Germline V gene sequence: CDR1 KGHSH, CDR2 LQKENI. V lost 1 base, J lost 4 bases, and 11 bases lay in between. The CDR3 sequence is 14 residues long. The CDR3 sequence is CASSPRHRGYEQYF. The CDR3 nucleotides are TGTGCCAGCTCACCACGGCATAGGGGGTACGAGCAGTACTTC. Looking up the rest from reference TRBV18 and TRBJ2-7 gives the full variable domain: NAGVMQNPRHLVRRRGQEARLRCSPMKGHSHVYWYRQLPEEGLKFMVYLQKENIIDESGMPKERFSAEFPKEGPSILRIQQVVRGDSAAYFCASSPRHRGYEQYFGPGTRLTVT.

This clone turned up a few times. V and J are TRBV14 and TRBJ1-2; 10 bases match TRBD1. CDR3 length equals 15 residues. After removal of 1 base from V and 4 bases from J, the junction contained 3 bases not matched to a gene. Germline lookup yields CDR1 SGHDN and CDR2 FVKESK. CDR3 bases: TGTGCCAGCAGCCAAGTGGGGACAGGGGTCTATGGCTACACCTTC. This codes for CASSQVGTGVYGYTF.

This chain uses TRBV15 with TRBJ2-3; 8 bases align to TRBD2. CDR1 is LNHNV, CDR2 YYDKDF, per germline (reference sequence). The CDR3 extends over 17 amino acids. The V and J ends lost 2 bases and 5 bases, in that order; junction bases with no gene match: 12. The CDR3 loop is CATSRSRAAGALDTQYF. The CDR3 DNA sequence: TGTGCCACCAGCAGATCCCGCGCAGCGGGGGCCTTAGATACGCAGTATTTT.

The chain recombines TRBV28 with TRBJ1-5; D is possibly TRBD1 (5 bases). With 5 bases removed from V and 1 base from J, the gap between germline ends came to 12 bases. CDR1 and CDR2 from the germline V gene are MDHEN and SYDVKM. The CDR3 has 15 residues. The DNA of the CDR3 is TGTGCCAGCAGTGCCCGGGGGGTGAGCAATCAGCCCCAGCATTTT. This encodes CASSARGVSNQPQHF.

This clone has only a few counts. The chain couples TRBV28 to TRBJ2-2; maybe TRBD2 (7 bases). Trimming took 6 bases from V and 5 from J, leaving 16 bases between them. This CDR3 has 15 residues. The germline V gene has CDR1 MDHEN and CDR2 SYDVKM. The CDR3 loop is CASSSPRGGTGELFF. The CDR3, as DNA: TGTGCCAGCAGCTCACCGAGGGGGGGTACCGGGGAGCTGTTTTTT.

This clone was counted between two and nine times. This chain uses TRBV19 with TRBJ1-1; 11 bases are a match to TRBD1. The CDR3 runs to 14 residues. Germline-derived CDR1 and CDR2 are LNHDA and SQIVND (reference sequence). Germline trimming cut 7 bases from V and 5 bases from J; bases unmatched to any gene: 6. The CDR3 DNA reads TGTGCCAGTACCATGGGGACAGGGGGGACTGAAGCTTTCTTT. It codes for CASTMGTGGTEAFF.

The V and J genes are TRBV27 and TRBJ2-1; 15 bases line up with TRBD2. V was pared by 6 bases and J by 8 bases, with 14 bases of the junction left unmatched. CDR1 is MNHEY and CDR2 is SMNVEV in the germline V gene (reference sequence). CDR3 length: 18 amino acids. CDR3 nucleotides: TGTGCCAGCAGCCCCCGGCCCCGGACTAGCGGGAGGGCGGATGAGCAGTTCTTC. It is translated as CASSPRPRTSGRADEQFF.

The genes are TRBV30 and TRBJ2-7; a weak D match, TRBD1 (6 bases). Germline V gene data show CDR1 as GTSNPN and CDR2 as SVGIG (reference sequence). The V end was cut by 1 base, the J end by 0 bases, with 16 bases between. The CDR3 has 16 residues. This CDR3 is CAWSAKLTGISYEQYF. The CDR3 bases are TGTGCCTGGAGTGCCAAATTGACAGGTATCTCCTACGAGCAGTACTTC.